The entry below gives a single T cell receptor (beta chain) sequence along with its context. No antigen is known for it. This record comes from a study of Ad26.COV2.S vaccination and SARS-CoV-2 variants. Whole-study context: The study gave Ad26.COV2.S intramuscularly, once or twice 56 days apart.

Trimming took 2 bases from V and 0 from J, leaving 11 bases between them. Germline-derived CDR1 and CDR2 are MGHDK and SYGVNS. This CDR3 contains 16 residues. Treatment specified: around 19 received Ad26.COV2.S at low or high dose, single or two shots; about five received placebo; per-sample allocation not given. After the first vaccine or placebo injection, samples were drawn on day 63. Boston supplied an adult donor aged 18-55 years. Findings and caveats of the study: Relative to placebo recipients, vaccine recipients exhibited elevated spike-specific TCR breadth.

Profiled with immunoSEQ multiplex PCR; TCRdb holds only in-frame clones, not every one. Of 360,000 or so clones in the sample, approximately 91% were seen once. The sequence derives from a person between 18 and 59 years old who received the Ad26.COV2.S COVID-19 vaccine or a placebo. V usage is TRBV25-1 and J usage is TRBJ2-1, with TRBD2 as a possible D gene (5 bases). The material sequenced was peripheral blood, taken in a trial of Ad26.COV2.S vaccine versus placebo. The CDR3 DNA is TGTGCCAGCAGTGAACCGGGGTCGAGCTCCTACAATGAGCAGTTCTTC. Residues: CASSEPGSSSYNEQFF. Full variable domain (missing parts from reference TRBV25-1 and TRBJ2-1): EADIYQTPRYLVIGTGKKITLECSQTMGHDKMYWYQQDPGMELHLIHYSYGVNSTEKGDLSSESTVSRIRTEHFPLTLESARPSHTSQYLCASSEPGSSSYNEQFFGPGTRLTVL.